Each of the 7 T cell receptor beta chains below was sequenced from the same sample in a study of blood T cell repertoires in COVID-19. TCRdb's copy holds only in-frame clones and misses some; the assay was immunoSEQ multiplex PCR. The sample lists roughly 100,000 clones, 70% to 85% seen once, with approximately 9.8% in the top ten. The specimen sequenced was peripheral blood. These receptors originate from a man aged 60-69 years with active or convalescent COVID-19.

The chain employs TRBV11-3 and TRBJ2-3; tentatively, D is TRBD2 (5 bases). The germline CDR1 and CDR2 sequences are SGHNT and YENEEA. The CDR3 has 15 residues. Trimming pared 6 bases from V and 1 base from J, leaving 14 bases between. Here the CDR3 reads CASSYGLGGTDTQYF. The CDR3 DNA reads TGTGCCAGCAGTTACGGACTGGGAGGCACAGATACGCAGTATTTT.

The chain recombines TRBV6-5 with TRBJ1-5; TRBD1 agrees at 8 bases. Losses at the gene ends were 4 bases for V and 2 bases for J; bases not matched to a gene: 1. Germline values: CDR1 MNHEY, CDR2 SVGAGI. The CDR3 consists of 14 residues. The CDR3 loop is CASSLTGGNQPQHF. The CDR3 DNA reads TGTGCCAGCAGTTTGACAGGGGGCAATCAGCCCCAGCATTTT.

This clone appeared a few times. The rearrangement joins TRBV25-1 to TRBJ2-5; the match to TRBD1 covers 9 bases. The germline V gene encodes CDR1 MGHDK and CDR2 SYGVNS. V shed 3 bases and J 2 bases; nucleotides not matched to a gene: 4. The CDR3 is made up of 15 amino acids. CDR3 residues: CASSEAGQGQETQYF. CDR3 DNA sequence: TGTGCCAGCAGTGAGGCCGGACAGGGGCAAGAGACCCAGTACTTC.

J is TRBJ2-5 and V is TRBV12-3 or TRBV12-4; D gene ambiguous. The CDR3 extends over 13 amino acids. Trimming took 3 bases from V and 5 from J, leaving 10 bases between them. CDR3 residues: CASSFRSAETQYF. The CDR3 DNA reads as TGTGCCAGCAGTTTTCGCAGCGCGGAGACCCAGTACTTC.

This clone has only a few counts. The V gene is TRBV4-1, the J gene TRBJ1-4; no reliable D call. The CDR3 length is 14 residues. The V and J ends lost 4 bases and 8 bases respectively, with 14 bases between them. CDR1 is MGHRA, CDR2 YSYEKL, per germline. CDR3 residues: CASSPVIPPEKLFF. The CDR3, as DNA: TGCGCCAGCAGCCCAGTAATCCCCCCCGAAAAACTGTTTTTT.

In this sample, this clone turned up a few times. The chain carries TRBV12-3 or TRBV12-4 and TRBJ2-1; D gene unclear. The CDR3 is 13 residues long. V shed 2 bases and J shed 2 bases, with 4 bases lying between them. The CDR3 DNA reads as TGTGCCAGCAGTTTACGAGCCTACAATGAGCAGTTCTTC. Its protein product is CASSLRAYNEQFF.

The gene calls are TRBV11-3 and TRBJ2-5; TRBD2 might be the D (6 bases). The germline V gene encodes CDR1 SGHNT and CDR2 YENEEA. Trimming stripped 5 bases from V and 5 bases from J, with 27 bases between. This CDR3 has 18 residues. Here the CDR3 DNA reads TGTGCCAGCAGCCCGGCTCGGGGCTTTCTGGAGGGCTGGGAGACCCAGTACTTC. This sequence encodes CASSPARGFLEGWETQYF.